The text below deals with one T cell receptor (beta chain). Trimming left V 2 bases short and J 3 bases short, with 6 bases between. This CDR3 is 13 amino acids long. Germline CDR1 and CDR2: SGDLS and YYNGEE. The record originates from a study of T cell responses to AZD1222 COVID-19 vaccine. Here immunoSEQ multiplex PCR was the method, and the copy in TCRdb shows in-frame clones only, minus some. The table lists around 170,000 clones, roughly 90% of them singletons. This sequence originates from an adult in good health. V is TRBV9 and J is TRBJ1-3, with D unresolved. The sequencing used peripheral blood, collected on day 0 of AZD1222 vaccination. CDR3: CASSVGVGNTIYF. The CDR3 DNA reads as TGTGCCAGCAGCGTCGGGGTTGGAAACACCATATATTTT.